The sequence of this T cell receptor beta chain was determined in a study of cytomegalovirus exposure and HLA in healthy donors. J lost 7 bases, V lost 4 bases, and 9 bases had no gene match. The CDR3 has 16 amino acids. CDR1 SNHLY and CDR2 FYNNEI come from the germline V gene. The PCR contained 60 Vbeta and 13 Jbeta primers. Sequenced by immunoSEQ multiplex PCR; TCRdb stores in-frame clones only, minus some. The data contain some 130,000 clones, around 80% of them singletons. This TCR was recovered from a female donor in good health and CMV-seronegative. Input material: PBMCs. V is TRBV2 and J is TRBJ2-1; 11 bases agree with TRBD2. The CDR3 coding sequence is TGTGCCAGCAGTGCCCGGACTAGCGGGTTGCGGAATGAGCAGTTCTTC. It encodes CASSARTSGLRNEQFF.